In its sample, the clone carrying this T cell receptor beta chain is medium-sized. What it binds is not known. The sample originates from a study of lung T cells in sarcoidosis with Löfgren's syndrome. Study-level information: Analyses focused on Löfgren's syndrome patients. General study results and limits: TRAV12-1 and TRBV2 were reportedly most expanded in Löfgren's patients. Shared TRAV12-1 and TRBV2 CDR3 motifs across Löfgren's syndrome patients reportedly suggested public CD4+ TCRs. TRBV2 was the preferred pairing partner of TRAV12-1, with similar CDR3s.

The germline V gene encodes CDR1 MNHNS and CDR2 SASEGT. The CDR3 consists of 11 residues. V gave up 5 bases and J gave up 5 bases, with 5 bases separating them. TCRdb re-called the reads through MiXCR, storing one row per CDR3 protein. The sample contains roughly 63,000 distinct CDR3 sequences, 21% of which appear only once. The sequence was collected from a human donor with sarcoidosis (Löfgren's syndrome or another form), or a control subject (not recorded which). V is TRBV6-1 and J is TRBJ2-3; D is uncertain. The specimen was CD4+ T cells from PBMCs. The CDR3, as DNA: TGTGCCAGCAGTACCAGAGATACGCAGTATTTT. The encoded protein is CASSTRDTQYF.